This TCR beta chain was recovered during a study of T cells in tuberculosis. Here immunoSEQ multiplex PCR was the method, and the copy in TCRdb shows in-frame clones only, minus some. The top ten clones hold 6% to 8% of a sample with tens of thousands of clones, 90% to 95% of them seen once. The source material was PBMCs. The receptor's source is a donor between 10 and 29 years old with latent tuberculosis or without tuberculosis infection.

CDR3 sequence reads: CASSFAGGWSTDTQYF. The CDR3 nucleotides read TGTGCCAGCAGTTTTGCAGGGGGTTGGAGCACAGATACGCAGTATTTT. The chain joins TRBV27 to TRBJ2-3; 7 nucleotides line up with TRBD1. CDR3 size: 16 residues. CDR1 and CDR2 (germline): MNHEY, SMNVEV (reference sequence). The J segment lost 0 bases and the V segment lost 3 bases, leaving 6 bases of the junction unmatched.